This T cell receptor (beta chain) was captured by sequencing in a study of T cell repertoires in cytomegalovirus infection. Study context: CMV infection and matching HLA type were both indicated by public TCR beta signatures.

TCRdb re-derived calls from the reads in MiXCR, one entry per CDR3 protein. Of approximately 730,000 distinct CDR3 sequences listed, 25% to 30% are singletons. A note on this clonotype: The antigen is undetermined.

The V and J ends lost 2 bases and 6 bases, in that order; junction bases with no gene match: 4. The CDR3 extends over 16 amino acids. Germline V gene sequence: CDR1 MNHEY, CDR2 SVGAGI. General study findings and limits: There were HLA-C-restricted CMV-specific TCR beta clonotypes dominating the ex vivo response. Identification of carriers of CMV plus the relevant HLA was achieved through cumulative public TCR beta family frequency.

This rearrangement joins TRBV6-5 to TRBJ2-2; 12 nucleotides agree with TRBD2. The starting material was cultured CD8+ T cells from PBMCs, obtained from culture after CMV antigen stimulation. This TCR derives from a human donor in good health (CMV status not recorded). Some clones in this sample may be carry-over from other donors' samples. The chain's CDR3 is CASSYRLAGGSGELFF. CDR3 nucleotides: TGTGCCAGCAGTTACAGGCTAGCGGGGGGGTCCGGGGAGCTGTTTTTT.